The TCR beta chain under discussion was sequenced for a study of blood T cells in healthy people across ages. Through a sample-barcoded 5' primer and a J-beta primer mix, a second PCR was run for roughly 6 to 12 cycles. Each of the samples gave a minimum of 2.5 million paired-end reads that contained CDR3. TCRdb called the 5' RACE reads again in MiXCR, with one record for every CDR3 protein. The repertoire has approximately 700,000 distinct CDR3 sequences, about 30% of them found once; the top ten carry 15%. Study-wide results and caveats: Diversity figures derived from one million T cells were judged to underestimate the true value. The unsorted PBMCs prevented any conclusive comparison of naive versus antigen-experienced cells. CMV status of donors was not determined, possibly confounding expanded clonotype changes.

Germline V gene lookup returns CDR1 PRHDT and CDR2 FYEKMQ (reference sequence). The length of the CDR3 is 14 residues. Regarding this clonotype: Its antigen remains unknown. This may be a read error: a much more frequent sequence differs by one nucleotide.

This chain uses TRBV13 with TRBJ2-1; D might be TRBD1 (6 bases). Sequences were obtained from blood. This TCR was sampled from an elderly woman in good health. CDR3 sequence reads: CVSSLQGIYNEQFF. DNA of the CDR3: TGTGTCAGCAGCTTGCAGGGGATTTACAATGAGCAGTTCTTC.